This note documents a single T cell receptor (beta chain) sequence. What it binds is unknown. Sequenced by immunoSEQ multiplex PCR; TCRdb stores in-frame clones only, minus some. The repertoire holds about 100,000 clones, around nine tenths seen once, with roughly 6.2% in the top ten. The data were taken from a study of T cell responses to AZD1222 COVID-19 vaccine. Findings and limits, study-wide: Across the whole spike, CD4 TCRs peaked at regions 160-218 and 743-854. Sampled repertoires all dated from after the peak T cell response.

CDR1 LGHDT and CDR2 YNNKEL come from the germline V gene (reference sequence). Deletions cut 2 bases from V and 4 bases from J, with 12 bases between. This CDR3 is 14 amino acids long. The receptor was derived from an adult who received the AZD1222 COVID-19 vaccine. The sample was peripheral blood, taken 28 days after the second AZD1222 dose. This chain links TRBV3-1 (or the pseudogene TRBV3-2) with TRBJ2-7, with a possible D match to TRBD1 (5 bases). Here the CDR3 reads CASSQRTGPYEQYF. Written as DNA, the CDR3 is TGTGCCAGCAGCCAACGAACAGGACCTTACGAGCAGTACTTC.